The 26 T cell receptor beta chains given below trace back to one sample, sequenced in a study of blood T cell repertoires in COVID-19. Using immunoSEQ multiplex PCR, the repertoire was profiled, and TCRdb retains in-frame clones only, with some absent. The data contain fewer than 40,000 clones, around nine tenths of them singletons. The sequencing sample was made of peripheral blood. The receptor source for this set is a man in his 70s with active COVID-19.

The rearrangement joins TRBV28 to TRBJ2-3, with TRBD2 identical over 11 bases. V was pared by 6 bases and J by 6 bases, with 14 bases of the junction left unmatched. There are 17 residues in the CDR3. CDR1 and CDR2 (germline): MDHEN, SYDVKM. The CDR3: CASRRGTSGRARDTQYF. The CDR3 DNA sequence: TGTGCCAGCAGACGCGGGACTAGCGGACGGGCGCGGGATACGCAGTATTTT.

The chain carries TRBV7-2 and TRBJ2-5; D possibly corresponds to TRBD2 (5 bases). V shed 5 bases and J shed 5 bases, with 12 bases lying between them. Per the germline V gene, CDR1 is SGHTA and CDR2 is FQGNSA. The CDR3 spans 13 residues. CDR3 in amino acids: CASSLRPGETQYF. The DNA of the CDR3 is TGTGCCAGCAGCCTTCGACCGGGGGAGACCCAGTACTTC.

This clone was seen a handful of times. For the CDR3, the DNA is TGTGCCAGCCTCCGAGACATAACCGCGAACACCGGGGAGCTGTTTTTT. Protein sequence: CASLRDITANTGELFF. The rearrangement uses TRBV19 and TRBJ2-2; D call uncertain. The V gene's germline CDR1 is LNHDA and CDR2 SQIVND (reference sequence). The CDR3 totals 16 residues. The germline V and J ends were trimmed by 9 bases and 0 bases, with 17 bases remaining between them.

The V and J genes are TRBV10-3 and TRBJ2-7; D gene ambiguous. V lost 3 bases and J 1 base, leaving 16 bases between the germline ends. This CDR3 comprises 16 residues. Germline V lookup: CDR1 ENHRY, CDR2 SYGVKD. CDR3 protein: CAISDNNRPPSYEQYF. The CDR3 nucleotides are TGTGCCATCAGTGATAATAACAGACCCCCTTCCTACGAGCAGTACTTC.

This chain joins TRBV11-2 and TRBJ2-7; 7 nucleotides match TRBD1. V gave up 5 bases and J gave up 2 bases; unmatched junction bases: 6. The CDR3 has 14 amino acids. CDR1 and CDR2 (germline): SGHAT, FQNNGV. CDR3 sequence (DNA): TGTGCCAGCAGCCCATTCGGACAGGCCTACGAGCAGTACTTC. It codes for CASSPFGQAYEQYF. The entire variable domain, with the rest obtained from reference TRBV11-2 and TRBJ2-7, is as follows: EAGVAQSPRYKIIEKRQSVAFWCNPISGHATLYWYQQILGQGPKLLIQFQNNGVVDDSQLPKDRFSAERLKGVDSTLKIQPAKLEDSAVYLCASSPFGQAYEQYFGPGTRLTVT.

The chain combines TRBV28 with TRBJ1-4, with D tentatively TRBD1 (5 bases). The CDR3 sequence is 16 residues long. The germline V gene has CDR1 MDHEN and CDR2 SYDVKM. Trimming stripped 5 bases from V and 7 bases from J, with 20 bases between. The CDR3 spells CASSGSQGRIAEKLFF. The DNA for the CDR3 is TGTGCCAGCAGTGGGTCGCAGGGAAGGATTGCTGAAAAACTGTTTTTT.

The chain employs TRBV5-8 and TRBJ1-1, with TRBD1 as a possible D gene (5 bases). The ends were cut back, 5 bases at V and 3 bases at J, with 11 bases in the middle. The CDR3 is made up of 13 amino acids. Germline V gene sequence: CDR1 SGHTS, CDR2 YDEGEE. In DNA, the CDR3 is TGTGCCAGCAGTAAGTTCAGGGACACTGAAGCTTTCTTT. This gives the protein CASSKFRDTEAFF.

The rearrangement links TRBV28 to TRBJ2-1; 8 nucleotides match TRBD1. The CDR3 is 15 amino acids. Germline V CDR1 and CDR2: MDHEN, SYDVKM. After removal of 5 bases from V and 8 bases from J, the junction contained 11 bases not matched to a gene. The DNA of the CDR3 is TGTGCCAGCAGTCCCCCAGGGGGCCCCATTTATGAGCAGTTCTTC. Protein: CASSPPGGPIYEQFF.

The chain recombines TRBV2 with TRBJ1-5; TRBD1 is a possible D gene (6 bases). CDR3 length: 14 amino acids. Deletions cut 2 bases from V and 4 bases from J, with 9 bases between. From germline, CDR1 is SNHLY and CDR2 FYNNEI. CDR3 region: CASSENTGNQPQHF. The CDR3 DNA sequence: TGTGCCAGCAGTGAAAACACAGGGAATCAGCCCCAGCATTTT.

There are a few counts of this clone. The J gene is TRBJ2-7, the V gene TRBV7-9, with D perhaps matching TRBD2 (6 bases). The CDR3 is 15 amino acids. Trimming left V 3 bases short and J 0 bases short, with 12 bases between. CDR1 SEHNR and CDR2 FQNEAQ come from the germline V gene (reference sequence). This chain's CDR3 is CASSFEGLPSYEQYF. The CDR3 DNA sequence: TGTGCCAGCAGCTTTGAGGGACTGCCCTCCTACGAGCAGTACTTC.

This clone was seen more than once but under ten times. The chain couples TRBV7-6 to TRBJ2-7, with D perhaps matching TRBD1 (6 bases). V lost 5 bases, J lost 5 bases, and 19 bases lay in between. This CDR3 comprises 15 residues. CDR1 and CDR2 from the germline V gene are SGHVS and FNYEAQ. The CDR3 DNA follows: TGTGCCAGCAGCCACGGACTGGACAGTATCCACGAGCAGTACTTC. Protein product: CASSHGLDSIHEQYF.

The chain recombines TRBV18 with TRBJ1-5; D is unresolved. CDR3 length: 13 amino acids. The V gene's germline CDR1 is KGHSH and CDR2 LQKENI. Trimming left V 2 bases short and J 5 bases short, with 7 bases between. CDR3 region: CASSPVLHQPQHF. The CDR3 DNA reads as TGTGCCAGCTCACCAGTCCTCCATCAGCCCCAGCATTTT.

The chain recombines TRBV5-1 with TRBJ2-5; 7 bases match TRBD1. CDR1 is SGHRS, CDR2 YFSETQ, per germline. The ends lost 4 bases at V and 5 bases at J; junction bases unmatched: 11. This CDR3 region has 15 residues. This CDR3 is CASSTGQALRETQYF. Written as DNA, the CDR3 is TGCGCCAGCAGCACCGGACAGGCCCTTAGGGAGACCCAGTACTTC.

The rearrangement links TRBV30 to TRBJ2-1; TRBD2 might be the D (6 bases). The CDR3 sequence is 14 residues long. V was pared by 2 bases and J by 4 bases, with 12 bases between. Germline CDR1 GTSNPN, CDR2 SVGIG (reference sequence). CDR3 region: CAWSRGLLYNEQFF. CDR3 bases: TGTGCCTGGAGTCGGGGACTCCTTTACAATGAGCAGTTCTTC.

J is TRBJ2-7 and V is TRBV6-5; 7 bases map to TRBD2. Germline CDR1 is MNHEY and CDR2 is SVGAGI. J was trimmed by 2 bases and V by 5 bases; bases with no gene match: 9. This CDR3 spans 15 amino acids. Here the CDR3 DNA reads TGTGCCAGCAGTCCCACTCCTAGCGGTCCCTACGAGCAGTACTTC. Translating it yields CASSPTPSGPYEQYF.

V and J are TRBV5-1 and TRBJ2-7; D remains unclear. CDR1 and CDR2 (germline): SGHRS, YFSETQ. Trimming removed 0 bases at V and 6 bases at J, with 7 bases between. This CDR3 spans 12 amino acids. In DNA form, the CDR3 reads TGCGCCAGCAGCTTGGATGGCCGCGAGCAGTACTTC. Residues: CASSLDGREQYF. Full variable domain (rest looked up from reference TRBV5-1 and TRBJ2-7): KAGVTQTPRYLIKTRGQQVTLSCSPISGHRSVSWYQQTPGQGLQFLFEYFSETQRNKGNFPGRFSGRQFSNSRSEMNVSTLELGDSALYLCASSLDGREQYFGPGTRLTVT.

The V call is TRBV18, the J call TRBJ1-2; D might be TRBD1 (6 bases). V was cut by 4 bases and J by 1 base, with 13 bases left in between. The CDR3 is 15 residues long. Germline lookup yields CDR1 KGHSH and CDR2 LQKENI. The CDR3 is CASSLRTARNYGYTF. The CDR3 region has the DNA TGTGCCAGCTCACTTCGGACAGCGCGTAACTATGGCTACACCTTC.

The V gene is TRBV6-2 or TRBV6-3, the J gene TRBJ1-1; D is undetermined. Trimming pared 6 bases from V and 5 bases from J, leaving 13 bases between. From germline, CDR1 is MNHEY and CDR2 SVGEGT. This CDR3 has 13 residues. CDR3 region: CASSSQTRTEAFF. The CDR3 DNA sequence: TGTGCCAGCAGCAGCCAGACGAGGACTGAAGCTTTCTTT.

The V call is TRBV18, the J call TRBJ1-2, with TRBD1 matching 10 bases. CDR3 length: 14 amino acids. CDR1 is KGHSH and CDR2 is LQKENI in the germline V gene. With 4 bases clipped from V and 2 bases from J, the junction kept 1 base outside the gene matches. The CDR3 reads CASSQDRGNYGYTF. DNA of the CDR3: TGTGCCAGCTCACAGGACAGGGGGAACTATGGCTACACCTTC.

This clone was seen only a few times. V usage is TRBV7-9 and J usage is TRBJ2-1, with D unclear. The V gene's germline CDR1 is SEHNR and CDR2 FQNEAQ (reference sequence). CDR3 length: 13 residues. The ends were cut back, 1 base at V and 5 bases at J, with 6 bases in the middle. The CDR3 DNA reads as TGTGCCAGCAGCTTAGGACTTCACAATGAGCAGTTCTTC. This translates into CASSLGLHNEQFF.

This clone appeared a single time. The gene calls are TRBV6-2 or TRBV6-3 and TRBJ1-5, with TRBD1 as a possible D gene (6 bases). Germline CDR1 is MNHEY and CDR2 is SVGEGT. The CDR3 has 14 residues. Trimming took off 6 bases at V and 7 bases at J, with 16 bases between the two ends. The DNA for the CDR3 is TGTGCCAGCAGCCTAAGGGGGGGGTGGCAGCCCCAGCATTTT. Amino acids: CASSLRGGWQPQHF.

The rearrangement links TRBV18 to TRBJ2-7; D might be TRBD1 (5 bases). CDR3 size: 13 residues. The V gene's germline CDR1 is KGHSH and CDR2 LQKENI. The V end lost 4 bases, the J end lost 2 bases, and 9 bases lay between the germline ends. This chain's CDR3 is CASSQGRAYEQYF. CDR3 nucleotides: TGTGCCAGCTCACAAGGCAGGGCCTACGAGCAGTACTTC.

Here the CDR3 DNA reads TGTGCCAGCAGCTCCCGCGGCGGGTTAACCTACGAGCAGTACTTC. Its protein is CASSSRGGLTYEQYF. The chain is built from TRBV7-8 and TRBJ2-7; possibly TRBD2 for D (5 bases). The CDR3 has 15 amino acids. V lost 4 bases and J lost 2, with 15 bases in between. Germline values: CDR1 SGHVS, CDR2 FQNEAQ.

This sequence joins TRBV14 and TRBJ2-3; maybe TRBD2 (6 bases). The V end lost 0 bases, the J end lost 6 bases, and 16 bases lay between the germline ends. This CDR3 region has 16 residues. Per the germline V gene, CDR1 is SGHDN and CDR2 is FVKESK. CDR3 nucleotides: TGTGCCAGCAGCCAAGATGCGGGGCCCAGGCCGGATACGCAGTATTTT. Protein sequence: CASSQDAGPRPDTQYF. The variable domain in full, with the rest retrieved from reference TRBV14 and TRBJ2-3, is EAGVTQFPSHSVIEKGQTVTLRCDPISGHDNLYWYRRVMGKEIKFLLHFVKESKQDESGMPNNRFLAERTGGTYSTLKVQPAELEDSGVYFCASSQDAGPRPDTQYFGPGTRLTVL.

The chain joins TRBV5-4 to TRBJ2-1; D is ambiguous. V shed 0 bases and J shed 5 bases, with 9 bases lying between them. Germline CDR1 is SGHNT and CDR2 is YYREEE (reference sequence). The CDR3 is 14 amino acids. The CDR3 DNA follows: TGTGCCAGCAGCTTGGTTTCCTCGGACAATGAGCAGTTCTTC. This encodes CASSLVSSDNEQFF. Complete variable domain (other parts from reference TRBV5-4 and TRBJ2-1): ETGVTQSPTHLIKTRGQQVTLRCSSQSGHNTVSWYQQALGQGPQFIFQYYREEENGRGNFPPRFSGLQFPNYSSELNVNALELDDSALYLCASSLVSSDNEQFFGPGTRLTVL.

The chain has TRBV6-4 and TRBJ1-5; D perhaps matches TRBD1 (5 bases). Germline-derived CDR1 and CDR2 are MRHNA and SNTAGT. The CDR3 runs 13 residues. The V end was cut by 11 bases, the J end by 8 bases, with 19 bases between. This CDR3 is CAPIGGMGKPQHF. CDR3 DNA sequence: TGTGCCCCAATCGGGGGGATGGGCAAGCCCCAGCATTTT.